Presented here are 20 T cell receptor beta chains from one specimen sequenced in a study of CD8 T cells in ankylosing spondylitis. Study results and limitations: There was a TCR beta motif, made of several highly homologous variants, that appeared characteristic of ankylosing spondylitis blood.

Antigens for these TCRs are unknown. Each CDR3 protein is one row after TCRdb ran MiXCR on the 5' RACE reads. Altogether a few hundred thousand distinct CDR3 sequences are present, over 15% being singletons, with the ten largest covering about 0.94%. Sequencing used blood, either unsorted or a sorted T cell fraction (not recorded which). These receptors were taken from a male donor with ankylosing spondylitis.

This rearrangement joins TRBV14 to TRBJ2-1; D may be TRBD2 (6 bases). The CDR3 extends over 14 amino acids. The germline V gene has CDR1 SGHDN and CDR2 FVKESK. V lost 2 bases and J 7 bases, leaving 12 bases between the germline ends. The CDR3: CASSQRRAGNEQFF. CDR3 in DNA: TGTGCCAGCAGCCAAAGGAGGGCGGGGAATGAGCAGTTCTTC.

V and J are TRBV6-5 and TRBJ1-1; no firm D call. V lost 6 bases and J lost 0, with 8 bases in between. This CDR3 comprises 13 residues. Germline V lookup: CDR1 MNHEY, CDR2 SVGAGI. The CDR3 nucleotides are TGTGCCAGCAGCTCCGAGTTGAACACTGAAGCTTTCTTT. Encoded protein: CASSSELNTEAFF.

This clonotype has more than one count but fewer than ten. The chain combines TRBV20-1 with TRBJ1-1; possibly TRBD1 for D (5 bases). V was trimmed by 5 bases and J by 1 base, leaving 11 bases between them. The germline CDR1 and CDR2 sequences are DFQATT and SNEGSKA (reference sequence). There are 13 residues in the CDR3. The CDR3 nucleotides read TGCAGTGCTTACGGGACTGCGAACACTGAAGCTTTCTTT. Translation: CSAYGTANTEAFF.

The rearrangement joins TRBV2 to TRBJ2-3; 7 bases fit TRBD1. V trimming: 6 bases; J trimming: 3 bases; junction bases outside the gene matches: 3. Germline assignment: CDR1 SNHLY and CDR2 FYNNEI. The CDR3 length is 13 residues. The CDR3 here is CASRPTGTDTQYF. The CDR3, as DNA: TGTGCCAGCAGACCGACAGGGACAGATACGCAGTATTTT.

The sample holds a few counts of this clonotype. The chain uses TRBV10-3 and TRBJ1-5; D unclear. The V and J ends lost 0 bases and 1 base respectively, with 4 bases between them. Germline V gene data show CDR1 as ENHRY and CDR2 as SYGVKD. The CDR3 is 14 residues long. Written as DNA, the CDR3 is TGTGCCATCAGTGAGTCGACGAGCAATCAGCCCCAGCATTTT. Its protein product is CAISESTSNQPQHF.

The chain uses TRBV7-9 and TRBJ2-1; D not certain. Trimming took 2 bases from V and 6 from J, leaving 8 bases between them. The CDR3 contains 13 residues. Per the germline V gene, CDR1 is SEHNR and CDR2 is FQNEAQ (reference sequence). The CDR3 sequence is CASSLTQTNEQFF. CDR3 coding DNA: TGTGCCAGCAGCTTAACCCAGACCAATGAGCAGTTCTTC.

This clonotype was seen more than once but under ten times. The J gene is TRBJ2-1, the V gene TRBV28; 9 positions agree with TRBD2. After removal of 7 bases from V and 2 bases from J, the junction contained 6 bases not matched to a gene. The V gene's germline CDR1 is MDHEN and CDR2 SYDVKM. The CDR3 has 15 amino acids. The chain's CDR3 is CASTLTSGPYNEQFF. The CDR3 DNA reads as TGTGCCAGCACCCTAACTAGCGGGCCCTACAATGAGCAGTTCTTC.

There are many counts of this clonotype. The chain is built from TRBV4-1 and TRBJ2-4; D may be TRBD2 (5 bases). V lost 0 bases and J lost 2, with 8 bases in between. The CDR3 contains 15 residues. Germline CDR1 is MGHRA and CDR2 is YSYEKL. The CDR3 nucleotides are TGCGCCAGCAGCCAAGAAGAGGGCCCCAAAAACATTCAGTACTTC. Translating it yields CASSQEEGPKNIQYF.

This clonotype was picked up a small number of times. V usage is TRBV7-2 and J usage is TRBJ2-7; D remains ambiguous. The CDR3 extends over 16 amino acids. V was trimmed by 0 bases and J by 0 bases, leaving 12 bases between them. Germline lookup yields CDR1 SGHTA and CDR2 FQGNSA. CDR3 bases: TGTGCCAGCAGCTTAGCTTCAGGATCCGTCTCCTACGAGCAGTACTTC. It yields the protein CASSLASGSVSYEQYF.

The rearrangement joins TRBV6-1 to TRBJ1-1, with 10 bases fitting TRBD1. CDR1 is MNHNS, CDR2 SASEGT, per germline. This CDR3 is built from 16 residues. Trimming cost V 3 bases and J 5 bases; bases outside gene matches: 9. The CDR3 loop reads CASSDFRQGAGTEAFF. CDR3 nucleotides: TGTGCCAGCAGTGACTTTCGACAGGGGGCAGGTACTGAAGCTTTCTTT.

Turning to this clonotype: Relative to the germline gene, one junction end is altered; a read error may explain this. The chain couples TRBV7-7 to TRBJ2-3, with TRBD1 matching 10 bases. In germline, CDR1 is SSHAT, CDR2 FNYEAQ (reference sequence). The CDR3 has 15 amino acids. CDR3 in DNA: TGTGCTAGCAGCGTAAGACAGGGGGCCGCAGATACGCAGTATTTT. Its protein product is CASSVRQGAADTQYF.

This clonotype was observed a handful of times. The V call is TRBV27, the J call TRBJ1-6; the match to TRBD1 covers 7 bases. The V gene end was trimmed by 5 bases and the J gene end by 5 bases; junction bases not matched to a gene: 3. The CDR3 has 14 amino acids. Germline lookup yields CDR1 MNHEY and CDR2 SMNVEV (reference sequence). The CDR3 region is CASSTDRNNSPLHF. Written as DNA, the CDR3 is TGTGCCAGCAGTACGGACAGGAATAATTCACCCCTCCACTTT.

This clonotype was counted only a few times. The chain couples TRBV6-2 or TRBV6-3 to TRBJ2-3, with D perhaps TRBD2 (7 bases). Trimming left V 2 bases short and J 2 bases short, with 23 bases between. Per germline, CDR1 MNHEY and CDR2 SVGEGT. The CDR3 length is 19 residues. The CDR3 DNA reads TGTGCCAGCAGTTACCCGACCGGGGGGCACGTCTTGGACACAGATACGCAGTATTTT. This gives the protein CASSYPTGGHVLDTDTQYF.

This clonotype was seen only a few times. This chain connects TRBV6-5 to TRBJ1-6; D is ambiguous. CDR1 is MNHEY and CDR2 is SVGAGI in the germline V gene. The CDR3 is made up of 15 amino acids. V lost 2 bases, J lost 8 bases, and 13 bases lay in between. The CDR3 reads CASSYGNTGDSPLHF. The CDR3, as DNA: TGTGCCAGCAGTTACGGTAACACGGGTGATTCACCCCTCCACTTT.

The sample holds a few counts of this clonotype. The rearrangement links TRBV18 to TRBJ1-1; 7 bases are shared with TRBD1. Germline V lookup: CDR1 KGHSH, CDR2 LQKENI. V dropped 8 bases and J dropped 1; count of bases not matched to a gene: 7. The CDR3 loop spans 14 amino acids. The CDR3 loop is CASLRQGQNTEAFF. DNA of the CDR3: TGTGCCAGCCTCCGACAGGGACAGAACACTGAAGCTTTCTTT.

The genes are TRBV6-5 and TRBJ1-6; D is perhaps TRBD1 (5 bases). Per the germline V gene, CDR1 is MNHEY and CDR2 is SVGAGI. V lost 4 bases to trimming and J lost 9 bases, with 13 bases between them. The CDR3 is made up of 14 amino acids. This CDR3 is CASSFQGRSSPLHF. CDR3 nucleotide sequence: TGTGCCAGCAGTTTCCAGGGACGTAGTTCACCCCTCCACTTT.

DNA for the CDR3: TGTGCCAGCATGTCCCCGGGCAGGGGCAGAGAGACCCAGTACTTC. Translated, it gives CASMSPGRGRETQYF. The chain recombines TRBV6-1 with TRBJ2-5, with D possibly matching TRBD1 (6 bases). This CDR3 region has 15 residues. Per germline, CDR1 MNHNS and CDR2 SASEGT. The V end was cut by 7 bases, the J end by 4 bases, with 19 bases between.

This clonotype was counted ten times or more. This chain uses TRBV12-3 or TRBV12-4 with TRBJ1-5, with D hard to call. With 6 bases removed from V and 2 bases from J, the gap between germline ends came to 14 bases. The CDR3 has 15 amino acids. CDR3 protein: CASRSQESGNQPQHF. The CDR3 bases are TGTGCCAGCAGGTCCCAGGAATCGGGCAATCAGCCCCAGCATTTT.

This rearrangement joins TRBV30 to TRBJ2-1, with unresolved D. CDR3 length: 13 amino acids. In germline, CDR1 is GTSNPN, CDR2 SVGIG (reference sequence). The V and J ends lost 0 bases and 5 bases respectively, with 8 bases between them. In DNA form, the CDR3 reads TGTGCCTGGAGTGTACTACGGGACAATGAGCAGTTCTTC. It is translated as CAWSVLRDNEQFF. The variable domain in full, completed from reference TRBV30 and TRBJ2-1, reads SQTIHQWPATLVQPVGSPLSLECTVEGTSNPNLYWYRQAAGRGLQLLFYSVGIGQISSEVPQNLSASRPQDRQFILSSKKLLLSDSGFYLCAWSVLRDNEQFFGPGTRLTVL.

CDR3 protein: CASSSSMNTEAFF. The CDR3 region has the DNA TGTGCCAGCAGCTCCTCCATGAACACTGAAGCTTTCTTT. V usage is TRBV5-4 and J usage is TRBJ1-1; no clear D gene. The CDR3 runs 13 residues. From germline, CDR1 is SGHNT and CDR2 YYREEE (reference sequence). Deletions cut 3 bases from V and 0 bases from J, with 6 bases between.